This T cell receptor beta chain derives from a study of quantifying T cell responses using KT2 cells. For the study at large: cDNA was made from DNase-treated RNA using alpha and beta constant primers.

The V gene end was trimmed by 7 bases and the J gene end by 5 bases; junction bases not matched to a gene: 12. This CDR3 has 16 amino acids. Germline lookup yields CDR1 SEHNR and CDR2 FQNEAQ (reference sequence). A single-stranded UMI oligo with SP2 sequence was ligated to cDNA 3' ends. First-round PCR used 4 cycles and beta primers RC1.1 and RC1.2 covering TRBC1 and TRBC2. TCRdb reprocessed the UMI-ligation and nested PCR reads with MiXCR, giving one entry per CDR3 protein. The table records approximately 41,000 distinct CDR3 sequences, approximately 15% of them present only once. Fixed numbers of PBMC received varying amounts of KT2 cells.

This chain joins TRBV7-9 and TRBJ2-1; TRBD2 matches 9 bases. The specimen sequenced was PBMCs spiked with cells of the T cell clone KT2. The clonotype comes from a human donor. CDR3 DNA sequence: TGTGCCAGCACCCCGGGGGGTAGCGGGGGACACAATGAGCAGTTCTTC. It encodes CASTPGGSGGHNEQFF.